The 8 T cell receptor beta chains below all came from one sample that was sequenced in a study of spatial heterogeneity in lung cancer. The time point was: blood at routine non-recurrence follow-up after resection. TCRdb used MiXCR to reprocess the 5' RACE reads, holding one entry per CDR3 protein. The sample consists of 30,000 to 35,000 distinct CDR3 sequences, 10% of them appearing once. The sequences come from PBMCs, collected at follow-up. These receptor sequences come from a female donor with early-stage non-small cell lung cancer.

The chain couples TRBV2 to TRBJ2-7; D remains unclear. This CDR3 spans 14 amino acids. Germline CDR1 reads SNHLY; CDR2 reads FYNNEI. V was trimmed by 3 bases and J by 0 bases, leaving 9 bases between them. The CDR3 region has the DNA TGTGCCAGCAGTGACGGTCAGGCCTCCTACGAGCAGTACTTC. This encodes CASSDGQASYEQYF.

This clonotype was detected only a few times. The chain combines TRBV30 with TRBJ2-7; 9 bases match TRBD2. This CDR3 region has 14 residues. Unmatched junction bases numbered 7, after V lost 2 bases and J lost 5 bases. Germline V gives CDR1 GTSNPN, CDR2 SVGIG (reference sequence). This CDR3 is CAWSFAGGPNEQYF. The CDR3 region has the DNA TGTGCCTGGAGTTTTGCGGGGGGGCCCAACGAGCAGTACTTC.

This clonotype was detected many times. The V call is TRBV12-3 or TRBV12-4, the J call TRBJ2-1; 7 bases align to TRBD2. The V segment lost 8 bases and the J segment 2 bases; nucleotides outside the gene matches: 9. This CDR3 is 15 amino acids long. The CDR3 DNA reads TGTGCCAGCTCTATCCGGGACTACCCCTACAATGAGCAGTTCTTC. Translation: CASSIRDYPYNEQFF.

This clonotype has at least ten counts. The chain couples TRBV28 to TRBJ2-5; D possibly matches TRBD1 or TRBD2 (5 bases each). Germline CDR1 is MDHEN and CDR2 is SYDVKM. Trimming took 3 bases from V and 5 from J, leaving 10 bases between them. CDR3 length: 13 residues. CDR3 in DNA: TGTGCCAGCAGTTTCGGGGCTGGCGAGACCCAGTACTTC. Translation gives CASSFGAGETQYF.

In this sample, this clonotype turned up many times. The chain links TRBV9 to TRBJ1-1; weak D call: TRBD1 (5 bases). Trimming pared 0 bases from V and 1 base from J, leaving 10 bases between. The V gene's germline CDR1 is SGDLS and CDR2 YYNGEE. The CDR3 is 15 amino acids. The CDR3 nucleotides read TGTGCCAGCAGCGTAGTTTCAGGGACGAACACTGAAGCTTTCTTT. It yields the protein CASSVVSGTNTEAFF.

This clonotype came up many times. The rearrangement uses TRBV23-1 and TRBJ2-3, with TRBD1 identical over 9 bases. TRBV23-1 carries the ORF label, with uncertain function. Trimming cost V 6 bases and J 1 base; bases outside gene matches: 2. The length of the CDR3 is 14 residues. CDR3 sequence: CASRGQGCTDTQYF. CDR3 coding DNA: TGCGCCAGCAGGGGACAGGGATGCACAGATACGCAGTATTTT.

This clonotype was seen many times. The rearrangement joins TRBV5-1 to TRBJ2-7, with TRBD2 identical over 11 bases. This CDR3 is built from 18 residues. J was trimmed by 6 bases and V by 2 bases; bases with no gene match: 16. Germline CDR1 is SGHRS and CDR2 is YFSETQ. CDR3 sequence: CASSFAASGGLRGSEQYF. CDR3 DNA: TGCGCCAGCAGCTTCGCGGCTAGCGGGGGGCTCCGCGGATCCGAGCAGTACTTC.

The table lists this clonotype with many counts. The J gene is TRBJ1-3, the V gene TRBV28; D might be TRBD1 (5 bases). Trimming shortened V by 9 bases and J by 7 bases, and 16 bases separated the two germline ends. From germline, CDR1 is MDHEN and CDR2 SYDVKM. This CDR3 is built from 13 residues. This chain's CDR3 is CASSLYRGNTIYF. For the CDR3, the DNA is TGTGCCAGTAGCCTTTATCGGGGGAACACCATATATTTT.